These T cell receptor beta chains were read from a single sample in a study of blood T cells in healthy people across ages. TCRdb independently ran MiXCR on the 5' RACE reads; one entry per CDR3 protein. Of about 570,000 distinct CDR3 sequences listed, 27% are singletons. Source material: blood. These receptors came from a woman in her 70s in good health. CDR3s include the opening cysteine and the closing phenylalanine or tryptophan. A D gene is named only where the DNA matches it firmly. Only some rows state a clone size, as once, few, many or a class for expanded clones.

few	TRBV10-3	.	TRBJ2-1	CASSGSDSYNEQFF	TGTGCCAGCAGCGGGTCCGACTCCTACAATGAGCAGTTCTTC
few	TRBV29-1	.	TRBJ2-1	CSGSNSYNEQFF	TGCAGCGGATCCAACTCCTACAATGAGCAGTTCTTC
few	TRBV3-1	TRBD1	TRBJ1-1	CASSNNRGTEAFF	TGTGCCAGCAGCAATAACAGGGGAACTGAAGCTTTCTTT
.	TRBV4-3	.	TRBJ1-3	CASSQAVEGAGNTIYF	TGCGCCAGCAGCCAAGCAGTAGAAGGGGCTGGAAACACCATATATTTT
.	TRBV20-1	.	TRBJ1-2	CSAGGSHNYGYTF	TGCAGTGCGGGGGGTTCCCATAACTATGGCTACACCTTC
.	TRBV7-6	TRBD1	TRBJ1-4	CASSLASRGLGEKLFF	TGTGCCAGCAGCTTAGCCTCCAGGGGGCTCGGAGAAAAACTGTTTTTT
.	TRBV7-9	.	TRBJ1-4	CASMRSGGNEKLFF	TGTGCCAGCATGCGCTCTGGGGGTAATGAAAAACTGTTTTTT
.	TRBV3-1	.	TRBJ1-5	CTSSQAPGAQPQHF	TGTACCAGCAGCCAAGCACCAGGAGCTCAGCCCCAGCATTTT
few	TRBV5-1	TRBD1	TRBJ1-1	CASSTLPGQGAEAFF	TGCGCCAGCAGCACGCTACCGGGACAGGGCGCTGAAGCTTTCTTT
.	TRBV5-1	.	TRBJ2-1	CASSFEGIGNEQFF	TGCGCCAGCAGCTTCGAGGGGATTGGCAATGAGCAGTTCTTC
.	TRBV7-6	.	TRBJ2-3	CASSFIPPNPTDTQYF	TGTGCCAGCAGCTTCATACCCCCTAACCCCACAGATACGCAGTATTTT
.	TRBV12-3/TRBV12-4	TRBD1	TRBJ2-7	CASTGPDRGGYEQYF	TGTGCCAGCACCGGCCCGGACAGGGGCGGATACGAGCAGTACTTC
.	TRBV6-1	TRBD1	TRBJ2-7	CASSADRQGRGYEQYF	TGTGCCAGCAGTGCAGATCGACAGGGACGGGGTTACGAGCAGTACTTC
few	TRBV12-3/TRBV12-4	.	TRBJ1-4	CASSPRQTTNEKLFF	TGTGCCAGCAGTCCAAGACAGACTACTAATGAAAAACTGTTTTTT
.	TRBV7-2	TRBD1	TRBJ2-3	CASSPRDRGSDTQYF	TGTGCCAGCAGCCCCCGGGACAGGGGCTCAGATACGCAGTATTTT
few	TRBV7-2	TRBD2	TRBJ2-5	CASSLAGGGDETQYF	TGTGCCAGCAGCTTAGCCGGCGGGGGGGACGAGACCCAGTACTTC
few	TRBV5-1	TRBD1	TRBJ2-7	CASSTTGTTGEQYF	TGCGCCAGCAGCACGACAGGGACAACGGGCGAGCAGTACTTC
few	TRBV4-3	.	TRBJ2-1	CASSQGGRGRNEQFF	TGCGCCAGCAGCCAAGGAGGGAGGGGGCGAAATGAGCAGTTCTTC
.	TRBV11-2	TRBD1	TRBJ2-7	CASSSADRGLYEQYF	TGTGCCAGCAGCTCCGCGGACAGGGGACTTTACGAGCAGTACTTC
few	TRBV12-3/TRBV12-4	.	TRBJ1-3	CASSPGHSRGNTIYF	TGTGCCAGCAGCCCTGGGCATTCGAGGGGAAACACCATATATTTT
.	TRBV5-1	.	TRBJ1-2	CASSFLGQPYGYTF	TGCGCCAGCAGCTTTCTTGGGCAGCCCTATGGCTACACCTTC
few	TRBV3-1	TRBD1	TRBJ2-1	CASSLRTGVGDEQFF	TGTGCCAGCAGCCTCCGGACAGGGGTTGGGGATGAGCAGTTCTTC
many	TRBV7-2	TRBD2	TRBJ2-5	CASSLAVAGGQETQYF	TGTGCCAGCAGCTTAGCCGTGGCGGGGGGACAAGAGACCCAGTACTTC
many	TRBV14	TRBD2	TRBJ2-5	CASSQRTSRQETQYF	TGTGCCAGCAGCCAGAGGACTAGCAGACAAGAGACCCAGTACTTC
few	TRBV12-3/TRBV12-4	TRBD1	TRBJ2-5	CASSPPQQGGQETQYF	TGTGCCAGCAGTCCCCCTCAACAGGGGGGCCAAGAGACCCAGTACTTC
.	TRBV5-1	.	TRBJ2-1	CASRALGEVDNSYNEQFF	TGCGCCAGCAGAGCGCTTGGAGAGGTAGATAACTCCTACAATGAGCAGTTCTTC
few	TRBV6-1	.	TRBJ2-5	CASSEAGATRETQYF	TGTGCCAGCAGTGAAGCGGGGGCCACCCGGGAGACCCAGTACTTC
few	TRBV6-5	.	TRBJ1-2	CASKGRSPNYGYTF	TGTGCCAGCAAGGGCAGGTCCCCTAACTATGGCTACACCTTC
few	TRBV14	.	TRBJ1-2	CASSQGGYYGYTF	TGTGCCAGCAGCCAGGGGGGATACTATGGCTACACCTTC
few	TRBV9	TRBD2	TRBJ2-5	CASSRSGGRETQYF	TGTGCCAGCAGCCGAAGCGGGGGGAGAGAGACCCAGTACTTC
.	TRBV9	.	TRBJ1-3	CASSGRWASGNTIYF	TGTGCCAGCAGCGGCCGATGGGCATCTGGAAACACCATATATTTT
.	TRBV6-2/TRBV6-3	TRBD1	TRBJ1-1	CASSYSDRGAFF	TGTGCCAGCAGTTACTCTGACAGGGGAGCTTTCTTT
.	TRBV20-1	.	TRBJ2-3	CSVSEGPDTQYF	TGCAGTGTTTCTGAGGGCCCAGATACGCAGTATTTT
.	TRBV20-1	TRBD1	TRBJ1-2	CSAYGQVYGYTF	TGCAGTGCTTATGGACAGGTCTATGGCTACACCTTC
.	TRBV5-4	TRBD1	TRBJ2-1	CASSQDRGSGQFF	TGTGCCAGCAGCCAAGACAGGGGAAGTGGGCAGTTCTTC
.	TRBV3-1	.	TRBJ2-1	CASSQGGVYEQFF	TGTGCCAGCAGCCAAGGAGGGGTGTATGAGCAGTTCTTC
.	TRBV7-9	.	TRBJ2-7	CASSLEPNDYEQYF	TGTGCCAGCAGCTTAGAACCCAACGACTACGAGCAGTACTTC
.	TRBV29-1	TRBD1	TRBJ2-1	CSVDGRDSYYNEQFF	TGCAGCGTTGATGGCCGGGACAGTTACTACAATGAGCAGTTCTTC
.	TRBV28	.	TRBJ1-1	CASSLKTSYFLQGAFF	TGTGCCAGCAGTTTAAAAACGTCCTATTTCCTCCAGGGAGCTTTCTTT
.	TRBV6-5	TRBD1	TRBJ1-1	CASLQGQSGTEAFF	TGTGCCAGTTTACAGGGGCAGAGCGGCACTGAAGCTTTCTTT
few	TRBV12-3/TRBV12-4	TRBD1	TRBJ1-2	CASSPDRGRGYTF	TGTGCCAGCAGTCCGGACAGGGGGCGAGGCTACACCTTC
few	TRBV29-1	.	TRBJ2-3	CSVEETSTDTQYF	TGCAGCGTTGAAGAGACTAGCACAGATACGCAGTATTTT
few	TRBV3-1	.	TRBJ1-2	CASSQVQAADYGYTF	TGTGCCAGCAGCCAAGTCCAGGCCGCTGACTATGGCTACACCTTC
.	TRBV20-1	.	TRBJ2-7	CSVRGDAEQYF	TGCAGTGTCAGAGGGGATGCCGAGCAGTACTTC
many	TRBV7-2	TRBD2	TRBJ2-1	CASTSGAGASYNEQFF	TGTGCCAGCACGTCGGGAGCGGGGGCCTCATACAATGAGCAGTTCTTC
.	TRBV3-1	.	TRBJ2-2	CASAVSSSGELFF	TGTGCCAGCGCCGTCTCATCTTCCGGGGAGCTGTTTTTT
few	TRBV10-3	.	TRBJ2-1	CAISDRRDGGSSYNEQFF	TGTGCCATCAGTGACCGCCGGGACGGGGGCTCCTCCTACAATGAGCAGTTCTTC
.	TRBV2	.	TRBJ2-5	CASTVRAINQETQYF	TGTGCCAGCACTGTGAGGGCCATCAACCAAGAGACCCAGTACTTC
few	TRBV7-2	TRBD2	TRBJ2-1	CASSYTSGLAGVRLNEQFF	TGTGCCAGCAGCTATACCTCGGGACTAGCGGGGGTAAGGTTAAATGAGCAGTTCTTC